This T cell receptor beta chain was observed in a study of blood T cell repertoires in COVID-19. On the study more broadly: In each case, the material was cDNA or gDNA derived from T cells, B-cell-depleted T cells, or PBMCs.

Germline values: CDR1 SGHAT, CDR2 FQNNGV. The CDR3 has 15 residues. V gave up 0 bases and J gave up 3 bases, with 11 bases separating them. The table came from immunoSEQ multiplex PCR; TCRdb's copy has only in-frame clones and leaves some out. The sample carries more than 85,000 clones, 70% to 90% recorded once. The chain recombines TRBV11-2 with TRBJ1-2, with D tentatively TRBD1 (5 bases). The clonotype was recovered from a human donor in a cohort sampled during active COVID-19. Material for sequencing was peripheral blood. CDR3 sequence reads: CASSLESQGYYGYTF. CDR3 coding DNA: TGTGCCAGCAGCTTAGAGTCCCAGGGTTACTATGGCTACACCTTC.